The 20 T cell receptor beta chains presented below share a single source sample, sequenced in a study of blood T cell repertoires in COVID-19. Repertoires were generated with immunoSEQ multiplex PCR, while TCRdb's copy carries only in-frame clones and drops some. The sample carries 95,000 to 100,000 clones, around 90% recorded once. The sequenced material came from peripheral blood. Receptors were obtained from a human donor with COVID-19, enrolled during active disease. The donor label of this sample is uncertain.

This clone was seen a single time. This chain joins TRBV10-3 and TRBJ2-5; D gene uncertain. The length of the CDR3 is 12 residues. The V gene lost 3 bases and the J gene lost 2 bases, with 4 bases spanning the gap. Looked up from germline, CDR1 is ENHRY and CDR2 is SYGVKD. The CDR3 nucleotides read TGTGCCATCAGTGAAGCGCAAGAGACCCAGTACTTC. This encodes CAISEAQETQYF.

The sample holds one count of this clone. The J gene is TRBJ2-5, the V gene TRBV7-3, with TRBD2 matching 8 bases. Germline V gene sequence: CDR1 SGHTA, CDR2 FQGTGA. The CDR3 length is 15 residues. Unmatched junction bases numbered 11, after V lost 6 bases and J lost 5 bases. CDR3 nucleotides: TGTGCCAGCAGGCGACCGGGACTAGAAATGGAGACCCAGTACTTC. Residues: CASRRPGLEMETQYF. Using reference TRBV7-3 and TRBJ2-5 for the parts outside the CDR3, the full variable domain is GAGVSQTPSNKVTEKGKYVELRCDPISGHTALYWYRQSLGQGPEFLIYFQGTGAADDSGLPNDRFFAVRPEGSVSTLKIQRTERGDSAVYLCASRRPGLEMETQYFGPGTRLLVL.

V gene TRBV6-5 combines with J gene TRBJ2-3; 8 nucleotides match TRBD1. The germline gives CDR1 MNHEY, CDR2 SVGAGI. The CDR3 contains 13 residues. The junction had 7 bases not matched to a gene; V was cut back by 7 bases and J by 7 bases. CDR3 residues: CASIETGAHTQYF. CDR3 coding DNA: TGTGCCAGCATCGAGACAGGGGCACATACGCAGTATTTT.

The chain combines TRBV5-4 with TRBJ1-2, with TRBD1 matching 7 bases. The CDR3 sequence is 14 residues long. Germline V gene sequence: CDR1 SGHNT, CDR2 YYREEE (reference sequence). Trimming cost V 1 base and J 4 bases; bases outside gene matches: 4. CDR3 nucleotides: TGTGCCAGCAGCTTGCGGGACAGCCTCTATGGCTACACCTTC. This codes for CASSLRDSLYGYTF. The complete variable domain, with remaining parts taken from reference TRBV5-4 and TRBJ1-2, reads ETGVTQSPTHLIKTRGQQVTLRCSSQSGHNTVSWYQQALGQGPQFIFQYYREEENGRGNFPPRFSGLQFPNYSSELNVNALELDDSALYLCASSLRDSLYGYTFGSGTRLTVV.

This chain links TRBV28 with TRBJ1-5; TRBD1 matches at 9 bases. From germline, CDR1 is MDHEN and CDR2 SYDVKM. With 5 bases clipped from V and 2 bases from J, the junction kept 10 bases outside the gene matches. The CDR3 totals 17 residues. In DNA, the CDR3 is TGTGCCAGCAGTACCCGGACAGGGGTGAGTGGCAATCAGCCCCAGCATTTT. It specifies CASSTRTGVSGNQPQHF.

Written as DNA, the CDR3 is TGCGCCAGCAGCTTGGGCCCTAGCGGGTTCCAAGAGACCCAGTACTTC. This sequence encodes CASSLGPSGFQETQYF. The chain joins TRBV5-1 to TRBJ2-5; 8 nucleotides line up with TRBD2. V shed 0 bases and J 1 base; nucleotides not matched to a gene: 5. CDR3 length: 16 amino acids. CDR1 SGHRS and CDR2 YFSETQ come from the germline V gene.

The rearrangement links TRBV24-1 to TRBJ1-1; 8 bases fit TRBD1. Per the germline V gene, CDR1 is KGHDR and CDR2 is SFDVKD. The CDR3 totals 13 residues. Trimming took 3 bases from V and 8 from J; bases not matched to a gene: 4. DNA for the CDR3: TGTGCCACCAGTGATCCAAACAGGGGGGAAGCTTTCTTT. Amino acids: CATSDPNRGEAFF.

CDR3: CASSLTGEPYNEQFF. CDR3 nucleotides: TGTGCCAGCAGCTTAACGGGAGAGCCCTACAATGAGCAGTTCTTC. The rearrangement uses TRBV7-2 and TRBJ2-1; tentatively, D is TRBD2 (6 bases). CDR3 size: 15 residues. CDR1 SGHTA and CDR2 FQGNSA come from the germline V gene. V shed 2 bases and J shed 2 bases, with 10 bases lying between them.

The rearrangement uses TRBV12-3 or TRBV12-4 and TRBJ1-1; D is possibly TRBD1 (6 bases). Trimming took off 4 bases at V and 10 bases at J, with 10 bases between the two ends. CDR3 length equals 11 residues. The CDR3 nucleotides are TGTGCCAGCAGTTCAGGGGATATAGCTTTCTTT. It yields the protein CASSSGDIAFF.

The chain recombines TRBV30 with TRBJ2-5; perhaps TRBD2 as D (5 bases). The CDR3 has 14 amino acids. Germline V CDR1 and CDR2: GTSNPN, SVGIG (reference sequence). V was shortened by 5 bases and J by 1 base, with 14 bases between the two germline ends. The CDR3 loop reads CAWGGGRTQETQYF. CDR3 sequence (DNA): TGTGCCTGGGGTGGAGGCAGGACCCAAGAGACCCAGTACTTC.

The chain combines TRBV6-5 with TRBJ1-1, with a tentative D call TRBD1 (6 bases). V was clipped by 9 bases and J by 11 bases, with 16 bases between them. From germline, CDR1 is MNHEY and CDR2 SVGAGI. The CDR3 has 11 amino acids. The chain's CDR3 is CASGGTGLAFF. CDR3 bases: TGTGCCAGTGGGGGTACAGGGTTGGCTTTCTTT.

The J gene is TRBJ2-1, the V gene TRBV27, with 11 bases matching TRBD2. V dropped 6 bases and J dropped 8; count of bases not matched to a gene: 9. The CDR3 spans 15 residues. Germline-derived CDR1 and CDR2 are MNHEY and SMNVEV (reference sequence). The CDR3 DNA reads TGTGCCAGCAGCCCTACTAGCGGGAGAGCGGATGAGCAGTTCTTC. This encodes CASSPTSGRADEQFF.

V usage is TRBV7-3 and J usage is TRBJ2-2; 10 nucleotides match TRBD2. V lost 4 bases to trimming and J lost 4 bases; unmatched junction nucleotides: 6. The CDR3 loop spans 16 amino acids. Per the germline V gene, CDR1 is SGHTA and CDR2 is FQGTGA. DNA for the CDR3: TGTGCCAGCAGCTCTGAGGGACTAGCGAGCACCGGGGAGCTGTTTTTT. This sequence encodes CASSSEGLASTGELFF.

The J gene is TRBJ1-4, the V gene TRBV7-9; D is unclear. In germline, CDR1 is SEHNR, CDR2 FQNEAQ (reference sequence). V lost 8 bases, J lost 7 bases, and 11 bases lay in between. This CDR3 is 12 amino acids long. The CDR3 region has the DNA TGTGCCAGCGCTCTCGGGAGTGAAAAACTGTTTTTT. It is translated as CASALGSEKLFF.

This clone has just a few counts. The chain has TRBV28 and TRBJ2-7; D is undetermined. Germline V gene lookup returns CDR1 MDHEN and CDR2 SYDVKM. The length of the CDR3 is 13 residues. Trimming took off 4 bases at V and 2 bases at J, with 9 bases between the two ends. CDR3 DNA: TGTGCCAGCAGTTATGTTTCAGCCTACGAGCAGTACTTC. Protein product: CASSYVSAYEQYF.

The rearrangement links TRBV5-1 to TRBJ2-1, with D unclear. The V end was cut by 1 base, the J end by 0 bases, with 5 bases between. The CDR3 has 14 amino acids. Germline loops: CDR1 SGHRS, CDR2 YFSETQ. The DNA of the CDR3 is TGCGCCAGCAGCTTGTTTAGCTCCTACAATGAGCAGTTCTTC. Its translation: CASSLFSSYNEQFF.

The rearrangement uses TRBV5-4 and TRBJ2-2; 8 nucleotides agree with TRBD2. The J segment lost 5 bases and the V segment lost 10 bases, leaving 13 bases of the junction unmatched. CDR1 SGHNT and CDR2 YYREEE come from the germline V gene (reference sequence). The CDR3 is made up of 15 amino acids. CDR3 loop: CAYGWRGARTGELFF. The CDR3 DNA sequence: TGTGCCTATGGATGGCGGGGGGCACGGACCGGGGAGCTGTTTTTT.

On this clone itself: The junction and the germline gene differ at one end; a read error may be behind it. The V and J genes are TRBV20-1 and TRBJ1-6; 7 bases agree with TRBD1. Germline-derived CDR1 and CDR2 are DFQATT and SNEGSKA (reference sequence). The CDR3 covers 11 residues. In DNA, the CDR3 is TGCAGTGCAACCCACAGGGGCTCCCGTCTTTTT. Amino acids: CSATHRGSRLF.

The chain carries TRBV19 and TRBJ2-4; D is ambiguous. The CDR3 sequence is 16 residues long. Trimming took 3 bases from V and 0 from J, leaving 12 bases between them. Germline CDR1 reads LNHDA; CDR2 reads SQIVND (reference sequence). The CDR3 sequence: CASSITRGVAKNIQYF. CDR3 DNA: TGTGCCAGTAGTATCACCCGAGGTGTAGCCAAAAACATTCAGTACTTC. Combining the CDR3 with reference TRBV19 and TRBJ2-4 gives the whole variable domain DGGITQSPKYLFRKEGQNVTLSCEQNLNHDAMYWYRQDPGQGLRLIYYSQIVNDFQKGDIAEGYSVSREKKESFPLTVTSAQKNPTAFYLCASSITRGVAKNIQYFGAGTRLSVL.

The V call is TRBV5-4, the J call TRBJ2-7; D perhaps matches TRBD2 (5 bases). Germline CDR1 reads SGHNT; CDR2 reads YYREEE (reference sequence). V was trimmed by 0 bases and J by 3 bases, leaving 13 bases between them. The CDR3 consists of 15 residues. The CDR3 loop reads CASSLASGEIYEQYF. In DNA, the CDR3 is TGTGCCAGCAGCTTGGCCAGCGGAGAAATCTACGAGCAGTACTTC.